This T cell receptor (beta chain) was identified in a study of T cells in Graves' hyperthyroidism and ophthalmopathy. Overall study context: It was at initial diagnosis, before any treatment, that peripheral blood was collected. Study-level findings and limits: Most thyroid clonotypes expanded above 0.001 were also detected in blood. A model built on 13 V-J features separated ophthalmopathy from stable hyperthyroidism.

RNA transcripts served as the template for amplifying TCR beta CDR3 regions. HTBI primers were used for first-round RT-PCR of the TCR CDR3. TCRdb processed the multiplex PCR reads anew with MiXCR; each CDR3 protein has one entry. The table lists approximately 510,000 distinct CDR3 sequences, under 25% of them singletons. CDR1 and CDR2 from the germline V gene are DFQATT and SNEGSKA (reference sequence). V lost 0 bases and J 3 bases, leaving 9 bases between the germline ends. This CDR3 has 13 amino acids. About this clonotype itself: Antigen: not known.

This TCR came from a man younger than 30 with Graves' hyperthyroidism. The V and J genes are TRBV20-1 and TRBJ2-7; no reliable D call. The sequencing input was blood. CDR3 nucleotides: TGCAGTGCTAGAGATCCAGGTCTCTACGAGCAGTACTTC. It is translated as CSARDPGLYEQYF.